The 2 T cell receptor beta chains below all came from one sample that was sequenced in a study of regulatory T cells in long-lasting Graves disease. Both iRepertoire HTBI primers and Arm-PCR of CDR3 regions were used to build the TCR beta libraries. From the multiplex PCR reads, TCRdb called clonotypes with MiXCR, one entry per CDR3 protein. The sample lists 400,000 to 500,000 distinct CDR3 sequences, 14% occurring once. Regarding time point: newly diagnosed GD, antithyroid drugs for less than 3 months. PBMC RNA was the source of the TCR library. These records were also assigned to another study, of T cells in Graves' hyperthyroidism and ophthalmopathy.

The source material was peripheral blood mononuclear cells (PBMCs), sampled at new diagnosis, from a patient treated with antithyroid drugs. These receptors were collected from a woman aged 50 to 60 with Graves disease.

This clonotype was seen repeatedly, ten times or more. This chain uses TRBV6-1 with TRBJ2-3; tentatively, D is TRBD1 (5 bases). The CDR3 totals 16 residues. V lost 6 bases and J lost 1, with 17 bases in between. The germline gives CDR1 MNHNS, CDR2 SASEGT. Here the CDR3 DNA reads TGTGCCAGCAGCCACAGGTGGCCTGTCCGCACAGATACGCAGTATTTT. This translates into CASSHRWPVRTDTQYF.

This clonotype was found a few times. The rearrangement joins TRBV4-1 to TRBJ2-5; D unresolved. V lost 2 bases to trimming and J lost 5 bases, with 12 bases between them. The CDR3 covers 14 residues. Germline V lookup: CDR1 MGHRA, CDR2 YSYEKL. The CDR3 reads CASSQSDLGETQYF. CDR3 nucleotide sequence: TGCGCCAGCAGCCAATCCGACCTAGGGGAGACCCAGTACTTC.